These 10 T cell receptor beta chains came from one sample sequenced in a study of blood T cell repertoires in COVID-19. Profiled with immunoSEQ multiplex PCR; TCRdb holds only in-frame clones, not every one. The top ten hold roughly 6% of the sample, which has under 130,000 clones, about 75% seen once. Sequencing input: peripheral blood. The receptors derive from an elderly man with acute or convalescent COVID-19.

This clone has just a few counts. Here the CDR3 reads CSDNRWSSNYGYTF. DNA of the CDR3: TGCAGCGACAACCGATGGAGCTCTAACTATGGCTACACCTTC. The chain has TRBV29-1 and TRBJ1-2; D gene unclear. Germline lookup yields CDR1 SQVTM and CDR2 ANQGSEA. V was pared by 7 bases and J by 0 bases, with 15 bases between. The CDR3 has 14 residues.

Here the CDR3 reads CSASTGGTDTQYF. For the CDR3, the DNA is TGCAGTGCTAGTACGGGAGGCACAGATACGCAGTATTTT. The chain uses TRBV20-1 and TRBJ2-3; D perhaps matches TRBD2 (6 bases). Trimming stripped 3 bases from V and 1 base from J, with 8 bases between. The germline CDR1 and CDR2 sequences are DFQATT and SNEGSKA (reference sequence). This CDR3 has 13 residues.

There are many counts of this clone. The chain is built from TRBV7-2 and TRBJ1-3, with TRBD1 as a possible D gene (6 bases). The V and J ends lost 5 bases and 2 bases respectively, with 13 bases between them. CDR3 length equals 15 residues. CDR1 is SGHTA and CDR2 is FQGNSA in the germline V gene. The CDR3 spells CASSLQGIAGNTIYF. CDR3 nucleotides: TGTGCCAGCAGCCTTCAGGGGATAGCTGGAAACACCATATATTTT.

The chain joins TRBV10-1 to TRBJ2-5, with D perhaps TRBD2 (6 bases). Germline V gene data show CDR1 as WNHNN and CDR2 as SYGVQD (reference sequence). The CDR3 length is 16 residues. V was shortened by 6 bases and J by 0 bases, with 17 bases between the two germline ends. The CDR3 DNA reads as TGCGCCAGCAGCAGGGATCCGGGAGTGAACCAAGAGACCCAGTACTTC. Translating gives CASSRDPGVNQETQYF.

V gene TRBV21-1 combines with J gene TRBJ2-4; the table's D call, TRBD1, was not checked against the DNA. TRBV21-1 is designated a pseudogene. This CDR3 spans 14 amino acids. CDR3 loop: CASSRDIAKNIQYF. CDR3 coding DNA: TGTGCCAGCAGCAGGGACATAGCCAAAAACATTCAGTACTTC.

The chain carries TRBV4-1 and TRBJ2-1, with TRBD2 matching over 7 bases. The CDR3 loop spans 17 amino acids. CDR1 is MGHRA, CDR2 YSYEKL, per germline. The V and J ends lost 3 bases and 6 bases, in that order; junction bases with no gene match: 14. The CDR3 nucleotides are TGCGCCAGCAGCCATAACCCAGTAGGCGGGAGCCCCAATGAGCAGTTCTTC. This gives the protein CASSHNPVGGSPNEQFF.

CDR3 sequence (DNA): TGTGCCATCAGTGACCCTGGGACAGGGGTCATCTCTGGAAACACCATATATTTT. This encodes CAISDPGTGVISGNTIYF. The rearrangement uses TRBV10-3 and TRBJ1-3, with TRBD1 matching over 10 bases. Per the germline V gene, CDR1 is ENHRY and CDR2 is SYGVKD. The trim removed 3 bases at V and 0 bases at J, leaving 8 bases unmatched. The CDR3 length is 18 residues.

This clone was found once. The rearrangement uses TRBV2 and TRBJ1-6, with a weak D call TRBD1 (5 bases). Germline CDR1 is SNHLY and CDR2 is FYNNEI. The CDR3 is made up of 15 amino acids. V was cut by 7 bases and J by 0 bases, with 10 bases left in between. The CDR3 loop is CASNSGNSYNSPLHF. The CDR3 coding sequence is TGTGCCAGCAATTCAGGGAACTCCTATAATTCACCCCTCCACTTT. Together with reference TRBV2 and TRBJ1-6, the CDR3 gives the full variable domain: EPEVTQTPSHQVTQMGQEVILRCVPISNHLYFYWYRQILGQKVEFLVSFYNNEISEKSEIFDDQFSVERPDGSNFTLKIRSTKLEDSAMYFCASNSGNSYNSPLHFGNGTRLTVT.

This clone was recorded only once. J is TRBJ2-5 and V is TRBV3-1 (or the pseudogene TRBV3-2); 7 bases agree with TRBD1. This CDR3 is 14 amino acids long. Germline V gives CDR1 LGHDT, CDR2 YNNKEL (reference sequence). V gave up 0 bases and J gave up 3 bases; unmatched junction bases: 1. This chain's CDR3 is CASSQEDREETQYF. The CDR3 DNA sequence: TGTGCCAGCAGCCAAGAAGACAGGGAAGAGACCCAGTACTTC.

This rearrangement joins TRBV4-3 to TRBJ2-7; 11 bases agree with TRBD2. The CDR3 contains 18 residues. Trimming cost V 1 base and J 4 bases; bases outside gene matches: 12. Germline values: CDR1 LGHNA, CDR2 YSLEER. CDR3 bases: TGCGCCAGCAGCCAAGCTCTGGGTACTAGCGGGAGTATGTACGAGCAGTACTTC. This codes for CASSQALGTSGSMYEQYF.